This T cell receptor (beta chain) was found in a study of T cell responses to AZD1222 COVID-19 vaccine (dated by TCRdb to the early 2020s). Broadly, across the study: AZD1222 recipients given second doses at about 4 weeks or at about 12 weeks were pooled, since spike-specific TCR depth and breadth were not found to differ between the two schedules. A total of under 250 trial participants underwent TCR sequencing, of whom about 210 had received two doses of AZD1222 and some 26 had received two doses of the MenACWY control vaccine. Trial participants were enrolled by age into subgroups of 18-55, 56-69 and 70-plus years, and around 150, 28 and 57 TCR-sequenced participants, respectively, were included in these subgroups.

With respect to this clone: No antigen is known for it. Nothing much larger sits one base from this clone, and base qualities are not available.

The paper's findings and limits, for the study overall: After two AZD1222 doses, both the breadth and the depth of spike-specific TCRs were significantly higher than at day 0 and than in MenACWY recipients. Nearly half of unique spike-specific TCRs reportedly recognized epitopes outside regions mutated in the B.1.351 and B.1.1.7 variants. The vaccine-associated CD4 TCRs covered the entire spike protein, and the dominant responses fell in regions 160-218 and 743-854. No day 14 peak-response samples were available, so repertoires were characterized only after the peak T cell response. Conclusions about previously exposed vaccinees are limited, since just five to seven AZD1222 recipients were seropositive for SARS-CoV-2 at baseline. Participants were mostly white British and included more females than males, and it was suggested by the authors that clonal diversity may have been underestimated. The 56-69-year group was small, and its depth increase did not reach significance, likely because of low power.

This sample's time point label indicates: baseline before first vaccination. The vaccinee samples were drawn from two UK trials, COV001 and COV002, one of which was a single-blind randomized controlled phase 2/3 trial testing AZD1222 (ChAdOx1 nCoV-19) in healthy adults. Trial participant PBMC samples were collected at day 0 and day 28 after the second dose for TCRbeta chain sequencing. From the germline V gene, CDR1 is MNHNS and CDR2 is SASEGT. V was cut back by 1 base and J by 4 bases, leaving a gap of 10 bases between them. Taken from cysteine to phenylalanine, the CDR3 has 14 residues. The only DNA kept is the CDR3, 42 bases in frame from the first base. The CDR3 regions of human TCRbeta chains were subjected to immunosequencing. The published analysis was carried out like this. Repertoire TCRs were matched against a reference library of SARS-CoV-2-specific TCRs generated with the MIRA antigen-specificity platform. Breadth was defined as the fraction of unique TCRs that were SARS-CoV-2-associated, and depth was defined as the fraction of total T cells that were SARS-CoV-2-associated. Each spike-specific TCR was assigned to its reactive spike region and to a CD4 or CD8 class using the MIRA data. Log10-transformed breadth and depth values were compared by one-way ANOVA with Sidak's multiple comparisons tests. The clones in this table, taken by TCRdb from immuneACCESS, are in-frame only. Not every clone is retained; where verified, under half of the shortfall comes from an unresolved V gene, and the cause of the rest is unknown. V, J and clone size derive from that table, while D and trimming were established from the DNA sequence. The sample records about 110,000 clones, approximately 91% of which are singletons. The ten largest clones represent 7.5% of the sample.

The material sequenced was peripheral blood, taken on day 0 of AZD1222 vaccination. The TCR originated in an adult in good health. This sequence uses TRBV6-1 and TRBJ1-2; the D gene remains uncertain. The DNA reads as follows: TGTGCCAGCAGTGAAGGTGGGTACGGCTATGGCTACACCTTC. This gives the protein CASSEGGYGYGYTF.